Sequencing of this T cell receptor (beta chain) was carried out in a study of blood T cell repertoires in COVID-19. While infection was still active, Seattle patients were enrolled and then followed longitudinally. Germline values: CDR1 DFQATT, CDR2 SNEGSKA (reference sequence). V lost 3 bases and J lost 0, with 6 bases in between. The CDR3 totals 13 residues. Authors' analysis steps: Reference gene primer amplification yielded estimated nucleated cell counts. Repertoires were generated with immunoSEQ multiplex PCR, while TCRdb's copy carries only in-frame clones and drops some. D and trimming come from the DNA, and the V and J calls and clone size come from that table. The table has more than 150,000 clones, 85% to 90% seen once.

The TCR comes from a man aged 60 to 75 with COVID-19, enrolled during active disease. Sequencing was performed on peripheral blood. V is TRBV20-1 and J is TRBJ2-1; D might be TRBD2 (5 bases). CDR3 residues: CSASRGSYNEQFF. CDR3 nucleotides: TGCAGTGCTAGTCGGGGCTCCTACAATGAGCAGTTCTTC.